A selection of T cell receptor beta chains follows, all from one sample in a study of T cells in Graves' hyperthyroidism and ophthalmopathy. TCRdb reprocessed the multiplex PCR reads via MiXCR and lists one record per CDR3 protein. The sample has roughly 660,000 distinct CDR3 sequences; 15% to 20% are singletons. The material sequenced was blood. The receptors shown here come from a middle-aged man with Graves' hyperthyroidism. The conserved cysteine and the conserved F or W are not part of the CDR3 here. Fields, in order: J gene, V gene, clone size, CDR3 protein. Clone size is shown for a subset of rows, as once, few, many or a class of expanded clone.

J: TRBJ2-1
V: TRBV9
size: few
CDR3: ASSVGVTSGLNNEQF

J: TRBJ2-1
V: TRBV11-2
size: -
CDR3: ASSLGVGAGAGEQF

J: TRBJ2-1
V: TRBV20-1
size: -
CDR3: SARTSGKGYEQF

J: TRBJ2-7
V: TRBV7-9
size: many
CDR3: ASSLGDRTGNYEQY

J: TRBJ2-7
V: TRBV3-1
size: many
CDR3: ASSQESGREQY

J: TRBJ1-2
V: TRBV7-2
size: -
CDR3: ASSLVRGQGGYT

J: TRBJ2-2
V: TRBV28
size: -
CDR3: GGQGSTGELF

J: TRBJ2-1
V: TRBV28
size: many
CDR3: AINSPRIRTRSNEQF

J: TRBJ1-2
V: TRBV5-8
size: -
CDR3: ASIPGTGGIGGYT

J: TRBJ2-5
V: TRBV6-4
size: -
CDR3: ASLGLAPETQY

J: TRBJ1-6
V: TRBV10-3
size: many
CDR3: AITPGQGTSPLH

J: TRBJ1-2
V: TRBV7-2
size: -
CDR3: ASSLYGVNYGYT

J: TRBJ2-4
V: TRBV18
size: -
CDR3: ASSPDAGVGKNIQY

J: TRBJ2-5
V: TRBV10-1
size: many
CDR3: ASSERTSGKETQY

J: TRBJ2-1
V: TRBV9
size: few
CDR3: ASSVEPAGGYNEQF

J: TRBJ1-1
V: TRBV19
size: -
CDR3: ASSTGPRTEAF

J: TRBJ2-3
V: TRBV29-1
size: few
CDR3: SVEEGTSGITDTQY

J: TRBJ1-4
V: TRBV11-2
size: many
CDR3: ASSLEPAATNEKLF

J: TRBJ2-1
V: TRBV5-1
size: few
CDR3: ASSLDPLETSGYNEQF

J: TRBJ1-4
V: TRBV11-2
size: many
CDR3: ASSSEGAGYEKLF

J: TRBJ2-5
V: TRBV6-1
size: many
CDR3: ASSSRRASGPQETQY

J: TRBJ1-2
V: TRBV7-3
size: -
CDR3: ASSLMGGTDKYGYT

J: TRBJ1-1
V: TRBV6-1
size: many
CDR3: ASIEMGTEAF

J: TRBJ2-3
V: TRBV9
size: few
CDR3: ASSRAPGGGTDTQY

J: TRBJ1-6
V: TRBV12-3/TRBV12-4
size: many
CDR3: ASNTGTPNSPLH

J: TRBJ1-1
V: TRBV28
size: many
CDR3: ASSRRQGLTEAF

J: TRBJ2-1
V: TRBV7-9
size: few
CDR3: ASSRLEVEQF

J: TRBJ1-5
V: TRBV11-2
size: many
CDR3: ASSLGPGQYPYSNQPQH

J: TRBJ1-1
V: TRBV28
size: many
CDR3: ASTRDGENTEAF

J: TRBJ2-3
V: TRBV2
size: many
CDR3: ASMRDGTDTQY

J: TRBJ2-1
V: TRBV6-2/TRBV6-3
size: -
CDR3: ASRILGRGTNNEQF

J: TRBJ2-2
V: TRBV7-9
size: many
CDR3: ASSWRGTGELF

J: TRBJ1-1
V: TRBV30
size: many
CDR3: AWSPLGNRNVPEAF

J: TRBJ2-1
V: TRBV5-5
size: -
CDR3: ASSLALAGANDQF

J: TRBJ2-1
V: TRBV19
size: few
CDR3: ASSIVREVVDEQF